These 4 T cell receptor beta chains originate from one sample sequenced in a study of beta chain features in type 1 diabetes. Sequenced material consisted of expressed TCRB transcripts (all of the isolated RNA was reverse transcribed). Data came from immunoSEQ multiplex PCR; TCRdb stores just in-frame clones and leaves some out. The table lists 350,000 to 450,000 clones, 14% of them singletons. Material for sequencing was naive CD4+ T cells from blood. Every receptor here comes from a young man in good health.

This clone was observed a handful of times. The gene calls are TRBV7-6 and TRBJ2-1; 9 nucleotides align to TRBD1. V trimming: 4 bases; J trimming: 9 bases; junction bases outside the gene matches: 13. Germline V gene lookup returns CDR1 SGHVS and CDR2 FNYEAQ. The CDR3 sequence is 16 residues long. The CDR3 nucleotides read TGTGCCAGCAGCTCGATAACCGGGACAGGGAAGGTTGAGCAGTTCTTC. Its protein product is CASSSITGTGKVEQFF.

This clone was counted a few times. The CDR3 region is CASSLDVANYGYTF. CDR3 in DNA: TGTGCCAGCAGCTTAGACGTCGCTAACTATGGCTACACCTTC. The rearrangement links TRBV7-2 to TRBJ1-2; D is unresolved. CDR1 and CDR2 (germline): SGHTA, FQGNSA. V was cut by 1 base and J by 0 bases, with 6 bases left in between. The CDR3 spans 14 residues. The whole variable domain, remainder taken from reference TRBV7-2 and TRBJ1-2, is GAGVSQSPSNKVTEKGKDVELRCDPISGHTALYWYRQSLGQGLEFLIYFQGNSAPDKSGLPSDRFSAERTGGSVSTLTIQRTQQEDSAVYLCASSLDVANYGYTFGSGTRLTVV.

The chain is built from TRBV29-1 and TRBJ1-5; TRBD1 matches 8 bases. The CDR3 totals 13 residues. V lost 1 base, J lost 7 bases, and 3 bases stayed unmatched. Germline lookup yields CDR1 SQVTM and CDR2 ANQGSEA. CDR3 DNA sequence: TGCAGCGTTGAAGTCGGACAGGGACAGCCCCAGCATTTT. Translating gives CSVEVGQGQPQHF.

The chain combines TRBV4-3 with TRBJ2-2; D ambiguous. V lost 2 bases and J 4 bases, leaving 14 bases between the germline ends. This CDR3 spans 16 amino acids. Germline V lookup: CDR1 LGHNA, CDR2 YSLEER. The CDR3 DNA follows: TGCGCCAGCAGCCAATTTTGGCCCGGCCGCACCGGGGAGCTGTTTTTT. Encoded protein: CASSQFWPGRTGELFF.